A selection of T cell receptor beta chains follows, all from one sample in a study of blood T cell repertoires in COVID-19. Method: immunoSEQ multiplex PCR; TCRdb's copy keeps in-frame clones and lacks some. The sample comprises 68,000 or so clones, 79% of which are singletons, and over 30% rests with the top ten. Sequenced sample: peripheral blood. The source of these receptors is a human donor in a cohort sampled during active COVID-19. The CDR3 runs from the conserved cysteine through the conserved F or W.

v_call	j_call	cdr3_aa
TRBV19	TRBJ1-5	CASSTRDSGQPQHF
TRBV5-1	TRBJ1-6	CASSLGQHNSPLHF
TRBV5-1	TRBJ2-7	CASSLGQGRPYEQYF
TRBV3-1/TRBV3-2	TRBJ2-5	CASSQGTAGGRETQYF
TRBV28	TRBJ2-7	CASSLSGTEYEQYF
TRBV19	TRBJ2-5	CATAASGQETQYF
TRBV11-3	TRBJ1-1	CASSSPGQTNTEAFF
TRBV4-3	TRBJ2-7	CASSPGQGGYEQYF
TRBV5-1	TRBJ2-5	CASSPSPLGQGAETQYF
TRBV19	TRBJ2-3	CAANSGRSDTQYF
TRBV6-2/TRBV6-3	TRBJ1-1	CASSYVQGTTEAFF
TRBV5-5	TRBJ1-4	CASSWTGAGEKLFF
TRBV7-9	TRBJ1-4	CASSWVGGSDEKLFF
TRBV4-2	TRBJ2-1	CASSQDFTGAYNEQFF
TRBV5-1	TRBJ2-6	CASSLAPSGGGGANVLTF
TRBV3-1/TRBV3-2	TRBJ2-5	CASSRVQVGLYSETQYF
TRBV7-2	TRBJ2-5	CASSLGLAGAEGYF
TRBV5-1	TRBJ2-5	CASSLNLELAGGGGETQYF
TRBV3-1/TRBV3-2	TRBJ2-7	CASSQQMGPYEQYF
TRBV30	TRBJ1-2	CAWSSMQGDGYTF
TRBV29-1	TRBJ2-1	CSVEDPSGKQFF
TRBV5-8	TRBJ1-5	CASNLMGGNQPQHF
TRBV7-2	TRBJ1-2	CASSAYKGIGYGYTF
TRBV5-1	TRBJ1-1	CASMGGSPTTEAFF
TRBV6-5	TRBJ1-1	CASRRGGVGTEAFF
TRBV7-3	TRBJ2-3	CASSLMPASGGRNADTQYF
TRBV29-1	TRBJ1-2	CSVLGAGGYGYTF
TRBV5-1	TRBJ2-3	CASSPDTFSTDTQYF
TRBV19	TRBJ2-1	CASRPSGEITPYNEQFF
TRBV29-1	TRBJ2-7	CSVEGAPGQGNHEQYF
TRBV11-2	TRBJ1-6	CASSATGVNSPLHF
TRBV18	TRBJ2-5	CASSPNKGKETQYF
TRBV5-5	TRBJ2-7	CASSLAAGGPLKGEQYF
TRBV29-1	TRBJ2-3	CSTSGTGGGDTQYF
TRBV2	TRBJ2-7	CASSVNLTGEQYF
TRBV5-6	TRBJ2-5	CASSFEGHRAQYF
TRBV7-2	TRBJ2-3	CASSLTSRGGSNTDTQYF
TRBV11-2	TRBJ2-5	CASSPIAGHQETQYF
TRBV25-1	TRBJ2-5	CASSEPRAVQETQYF
TRBV28	TRBJ2-5	CASSFGWRRGQETQYF
TRBV7-9	TRBJ2-5	CASSRSLAGGETQYF
TRBV6-4	TRBJ2-3	CASRKTSAGDTQYF
TRBV4-1	TRBJ2-6	CASSQNRDRFSGANVLTF
TRBV7-9	TRBJ1-4	CASSSQSYFNEKLFF
TRBV10-3	TRBJ2-3	CATQTGTDTQYF
TRBV24-1	TRBJ2-1	CATSRASGGDNEQFF
TRBV27	TRBJ1-6	CASSLAGTENSPLHF
TRBV28	TRBJ1-2	CASSPPTQGSTF
TRBV6-5	TRBJ2-2	CASRMDGRAAGELFF
TRBV28	TRBJ1-2	CASSSNGYTF
TRBV5-5	TRBJ2-7	CASNSPWRSGRDEQYF
TRBV5-1	TRBJ1-2	CASSLVGGQGYTF